A selection of T cell receptor beta chains follows, all from one sample in a study of T cells in tumors after PD-1 blockade. Profiling relied on immunoSEQ multiplex PCR, and the TCRdb table lists in-frame clones only, not all of them. The sample consists of 12,000 to 15,000 clones, about 63% of them appearing once. The sequencing here drew on tumor tissue, taken after anti-PD-1 treatment. The receptors come from a human donor with cutaneous squamous cell carcinoma. CDR3s include the opening cysteine and the closing phenylalanine or tryptophan. The D gene is left open where the match is weak. Only part of the rows carry a size: once, few, many, or a class if the clone is expanded.

j_gene,abundance,d_gene,v_gene,CDR3nt,CDR3aa
TRBJ2-7,.,.,TRBV7-2,TGTGCCAGCAGCTTATGGGTCGCAGGGTTCGAGCAGTACTTC,CASSLWVAGFEQYF
TRBJ2-1,.,.,TRBV3-1/TRBV3-2,TGTGCCAGCAGCAATGGTCCGACATTTTTGTTCTTC,CASSNGPTFLFF
TRBJ2-1,few,TRBD2,TRBV7-3,TGTGCCAGCAGCTTAACCATAGCGGGAGGGCGTAATGAGCAGTTCTTC,CASSLTIAGGRNEQFF
TRBJ1-3,.,TRBD1,TRBV9,TGTGCCAGCAGCGAGGGACAGAGCTCTGGAAACACCATATATTTT,CASSEGQSSGNTIYF
TRBJ1-2,.,.,TRBV2,TGTGCCAGCAGTGAAGACAGTATGGGCTACACCTTC,CASSEDSMGYTF
TRBJ2-4,.,.,TRBV19,TGTGCCAGTAGTATACCTGTTTATCTCCCGACGGTGGCCAAAAACATTCAGTACTTC,CASSIPVYLPTVAKNIQYF
TRBJ2-5,.,TRBD2,TRBV19,TGTGCCAGTAGTACGGGCGGGGGGGCAGGAGAGACCCAGTACTTC,CASSTGGGAGETQYF
TRBJ2-7,medium-sized,.,TRBV5-5,TGTGCCAGCAGCTCTATCGGAGGATCCGAGCAGTACTTC,CASSSIGGSEQYF
TRBJ1-4,few,.,TRBV9,TGTGCCAGCAGCGTAGGACAGTATGAAAAACTGTTTTTT,CASSVGQYEKLFF
TRBJ2-3,.,.,TRBV29-1,TGCAGCGTTGAAGATCGCGGCGGGAAATCTAGCACAGATACGCAGTATTTT,CSVEDRGGKSSTDTQYF
TRBJ1-4,few,TRBD1,TRBV28,TGTGCCAGCAGTTCTACAGGGGTATATAATGAAAAACTGTTTTTT,CASSSTGVYNEKLFF
TRBJ2-1,.,TRBD2,TRBV28,TGTGCCAGCAGAGGCGTCCCGGGACTAGCGGGAGTGGACTACAATGAGCAGTTCTTC,CASRGVPGLAGVDYNEQFF
TRBJ2-2,.,TRBD1,TRBV14,TGTGCCAGCAGCCAGGTCATGGGGACAGGGTTCACCGGGGAGCTGTTTTTT,CASSQVMGTGFTGELFF
TRBJ2-3,few,.,TRBV5-1,TGCGCCAGCAGCTTGCCTACCACAGATACGCAGTATTTT,CASSLPTTDTQYF
TRBJ1-2,.,.,TRBV28,TGTGCCAGCAGTTCTTCCCCCGACCCCTATGGCTACACCTTC,CASSSSPDPYGYTF
TRBJ2-1,.,.,TRBV4-3,TGCGCCAGCAGCCAAGATGGGCTGGGATTCGATGAGCAGTTCTTC,CASSQDGLGFDEQFF
TRBJ2-5,medium-sized,TRBD1,TRBV27,TGTGCCAGCAGTTTCGACAGGGGGCTCACTCAAGAGACCCAGTACTTC,CASSFDRGLTQETQYF
TRBJ2-1,.,.,TRBV19,TGTGCCAGTAGTATACAGGGGAGCTCCTACAATGAGCAGTTCTTC,CASSIQGSSYNEQFF
TRBJ2-7,.,TRBD1,TRBV6-5,TGTGCCAGCAGTTACGGCCGGGACAGGGCTTACGAGCAGTACTTC,CASSYGRDRAYEQYF
TRBJ2-7,once,.,TRBV11-2,TGTGCCAGCAGCTCCCGCCTCAACTCCTACGAGCAGTACTTC,CASSSRLNSYEQYF
TRBJ1-2,.,TRBD1,TRBV9,TGTGCCAGCAGCGTAACCGGGACAGGGTATGGCTACACCTTC,CASSVTGTGYGYTF
TRBJ2-1,.,TRBD1,TRBV5-6,TGTGCCAGCAGCTGGGGGACAGGGGGCGTTTATGAGCAGTTCTTC,CASSWGTGGVYEQFF
TRBJ1-1,.,.,TRBV20-1,TGCACTCCGGGGAACACTGAAGCTTTCTTT,CTPGNTEAFF
TRBJ1-1,.,.,TRBV12-3/TRBV12-4,TGTGCCAGCAGTTTCCCAGGGACTGAAGCTTTCTTT,CASSFPGTEAFF
TRBJ1-4,.,.,TRBV19,TGTGCCAGTAGTCCTGGGTGGGGTGAAAAACTGTTTTTT,CASSPGWGEKLFF
TRBJ2-7,once,.,TRBV5-1,TGCGCCAGCAGCTTGGACGGGCGCGAGCAGTACTTC,CASSLDGREQYF
TRBJ2-3,.,.,TRBV3-1/TRBV3-2,TGTGCCAGCAGCCAAGATAGCCGGGGCCGTAGCACAGATACGCAGTATTTT,CASSQDSRGRSTDTQYF
TRBJ1-2,.,.,TRBV11-3,TGTGCCAGCAGCTTTGGCGACAGCCGGCCCACCTTC,CASSFGDSRPTF